This is a list of T cell receptor beta chains from one sample in a study of blood T cells in healthy people across ages. TCRdb reprocessed the 5' RACE reads with MiXCR, giving one entry per CDR3 protein. The sample yields about 1.4 million distinct CDR3 sequences, 59% seen once. Sequencing was performed on blood. The receptors shown here come from a young man in good health. The CDR3 runs from the conserved cysteine through the conserved F or W. The size field is filled for only some rows; it gives once, few, many or a size class.

CDR3aa	len	v_gene	j_gene	abundance
CASSVVPGQGDYEQYF	16	TRBV9	TRBJ2-7	.
CASSDDMAPYPYNEQFF	17	TRBV25-1	TRBJ2-1	few
CASSQGKKGVGYTF	14	TRBV4-2	TRBJ1-2	.
CASSQAGQGGYGYTF	15	TRBV14	TRBJ1-2	.
CAISGQENYGYTF	13	TRBV10-3	TRBJ1-2	few
CASSQEWLAGGAGELFF	17	TRBV4-2	TRBJ2-2	.
CASSYLDGLSYNEQFF	16	TRBV7-8	TRBJ2-1	.
CSVESRAEQYF	11	TRBV29-1	TRBJ2-7	few
CSARVGVRNSPLHF	14	TRBV20-1	TRBJ1-6	.
CASSLEGPLSYNSPLHF	17	TRBV5-5	TRBJ1-6	once
CATSDNQGRGYTF	13	TRBV24-1	TRBJ1-2	.
CASSRGKGYEQYF	13	TRBV27	.	.
CASSFRGDNQETQYF	15	TRBV11-3	TRBJ2-5	.
CSAAGTSGLSDTQYF	15	TRBV20-1	TRBJ2-3	.